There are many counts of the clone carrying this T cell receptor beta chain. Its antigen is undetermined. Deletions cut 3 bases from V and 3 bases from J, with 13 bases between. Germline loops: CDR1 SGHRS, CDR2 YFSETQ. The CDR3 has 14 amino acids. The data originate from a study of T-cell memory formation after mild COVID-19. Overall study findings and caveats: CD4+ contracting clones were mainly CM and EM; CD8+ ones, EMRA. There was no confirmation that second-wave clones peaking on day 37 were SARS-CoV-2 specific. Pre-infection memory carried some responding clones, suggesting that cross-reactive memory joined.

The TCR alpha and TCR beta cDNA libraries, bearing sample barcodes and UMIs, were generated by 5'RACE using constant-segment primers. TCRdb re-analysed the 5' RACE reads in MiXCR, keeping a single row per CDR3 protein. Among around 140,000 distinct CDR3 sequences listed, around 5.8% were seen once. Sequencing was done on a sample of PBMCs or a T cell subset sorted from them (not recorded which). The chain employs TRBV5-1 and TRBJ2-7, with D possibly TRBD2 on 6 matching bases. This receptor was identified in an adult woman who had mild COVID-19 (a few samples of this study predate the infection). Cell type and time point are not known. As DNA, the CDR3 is TGCGCCAGCAGCTGGAGTAGCGGAAACTACGAGCAGTACTTC. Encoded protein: CASSWSSGNYEQYF.